These 20 T cell receptor beta chains originate from one sample sequenced in a study of cytomegalovirus exposure and HLA in healthy donors. Primers: 60 Vbeta forward and 13 Jbeta reverse. The assay was immunoSEQ multiplex PCR, and TCRdb's table has in-frame clones only and misses some. The sample records about 110,000 clones, 82% being singletons. Sequencing was done on a sample of PBMCs. These receptor sequences come from a man younger than 40 in good health and CMV-seropositive.

The chain employs TRBV5-1 and TRBJ2-7, with D unclear. The V end was cut by 0 bases, the J end by 4 bases, with 5 bases between. Germline CDR1 is SGHRS and CDR2 is YFSETQ. This CDR3 contains 12 residues. CDR3 region: CASSLDQYEQYF. The CDR3 DNA reads as TGCGCCAGCAGCTTGGACCAGTACGAGCAGTACTTC.

The gene calls are TRBV7-8 and TRBJ2-3, with D possibly TRBD2 on 6 matching bases. Germline-derived CDR1 and CDR2 are SGHVS and FQNEAQ. V lost 1 base and J 7 bases, leaving 18 bases between the germline ends. The length of the CDR3 is 16 residues. The CDR3 reads CASSLDLRGDEYTQYF. CDR3 nucleotide sequence: TGTGCCAGCAGCTTAGATCTGCGGGGTGACGAGTATACGCAGTATTTT.

This sequence joins TRBV5-1 and TRBJ1-1; D is possibly TRBD1 (6 bases). The germline gives CDR1 SGHRS, CDR2 YFSETQ. V gave up 1 base and J gave up 6 bases, with 16 bases separating them. CDR3 length: 15 amino acids. The CDR3 is CASSLPGTPVPEAFF. The CDR3 DNA reads TGCGCCAGCAGCTTGCCCGGGACACCCGTCCCTGAAGCTTTCTTT.

The V gene is TRBV4-1, the J gene TRBJ1-1; D not certain. The CDR3 is made up of 14 amino acids. The germline V gene has CDR1 MGHRA and CDR2 YSYEKL. V gave up 5 bases and J gave up 5 bases, with 15 bases separating them. This CDR3 reads CASSDRSPETEAFF. The CDR3 DNA reads as TGCGCCAGCAGCGATAGGTCCCCGGAGACTGAAGCTTTCTTT.

The chain carries TRBV18 and TRBJ1-6; no definite D call. V lost 2 bases, J lost 10 bases, and 6 bases lay in between. The germline CDR1 and CDR2 sequences are KGHSH and LQKENI. This CDR3 region has 12 residues. The CDR3: CASSPGSSPLHF. The CDR3 DNA sequence: TGTGCCAGCTCACCAGGGAGCTCACCCCTCCACTTT.

The chain employs TRBV6-5 and TRBJ2-7, with TRBD2 matching over 10 bases. Germline loops: CDR1 MNHEY, CDR2 SVGAGI. This CDR3 contains 16 residues. Trimming took 1 base from V and 6 from J; bases not matched to a gene: 9. The CDR3 loop is CASSYLLAGVRIEQYF. As DNA, the CDR3 is TGTGCCAGCAGTTACTTGCTAGCGGGGGTTCGCATCGAGCAGTACTTC.

V usage is TRBV7-2 and J usage is TRBJ2-1, with 8 nucleotides matching TRBD2. The trim removed 1 base at V and 8 bases at J, leaving 4 bases unmatched. Germline V gene data show CDR1 as SGHTA and CDR2 as FQGNSA. This CDR3 contains 14 residues. The CDR3 bases are TGTGCCAGCAGCTTAGTTGCGGGGGGCTATGAGCAGTTCTTC. It codes for CASSLVAGGYEQFF.

In nucleotides, the CDR3 is TGTGCCGGGGGACTCCGACCCTCTGATGGCGAGCAGTACTTC. Its protein product is CAGGLRPSDGEQYF. The genes are TRBV27 and TRBJ2-7; D is perhaps TRBD2 (6 bases). From germline, CDR1 is MNHEY and CDR2 SMNVEV (reference sequence). V was trimmed by 11 bases and J by 6 bases, leaving 23 bases between them. This CDR3 region has 14 residues.

V is TRBV7-9 and J is TRBJ1-1; 8 bases are shared with TRBD1. The V gene end was trimmed by 5 bases and the J gene end by 0 bases; junction bases not matched to a gene: 2. The length of the CDR3 is 14 residues. Germline V CDR1 and CDR2: SEHNR, FQNEAQ (reference sequence). The CDR3 DNA sequence: TGTGCCAGCAGCAGGGACAGGTTGAACACTGAAGCTTTCTTT. Its protein is CASSRDRLNTEAFF.

This sequence joins TRBV19 and TRBJ1-5, with TRBD1 identical over 9 bases. The CDR3 loop spans 15 amino acids. Germline V gene data show CDR1 as LNHDA and CDR2 as SQIVND (reference sequence). Trimming cost V 5 bases and J 6 bases; bases outside gene matches: 8. CDR3 nucleotides: TGTGCCAGTAGTCCCCGGACAGGGGAACGTCAGCCCCAGCATTTT. Protein product: CASSPRTGERQPQHF.

This rearrangement joins TRBV2 to TRBJ2-3; D perhaps matches TRBD2 (7 bases). The germline V gene has CDR1 SNHLY and CDR2 FYNNEI. The CDR3 is 12 residues long. With 8 bases removed from V and 5 bases from J, the gap between germline ends came to 11 bases. The DNA of the CDR3 is TGTGCCAGCGGGGGGGCCCAAGATACGCAGTATTTT. Translating it yields CASGGAQDTQYF.

This chain joins TRBV2 and TRBJ1-1, with 7 positions matching TRBD1. The junction had 3 bases not matched to a gene; V was cut back by 5 bases and J by 0 bases. This CDR3 comprises 14 residues. The germline CDR1 and CDR2 sequences are SNHLY and FYNNEI. The CDR3 region has the DNA TGTGCCAGCAGTTCCGACAGGGTGAACACTGAAGCTTTCTTT. Residues: CASSSDRVNTEAFF. The full variable domain, completed using reference TRBV2 and TRBJ1-1, is EPEVTQTPSHQVTQMGQEVILRCVPISNHLYFYWYRQILGQKVEFLVSFYNNEISEKSEIFDDQFSVERPDGSNFTLKIRSTKLEDSAMYFCASSSDRVNTEAFFGQGTRLTVV.

This rearrangement joins TRBV7-9 to TRBJ2-6; weak D call: TRBD2 (5 bases). The germline gives CDR1 SEHNR, CDR2 FQNEAQ (reference sequence). The length of the CDR3 is 16 residues. Trimming stripped 6 bases from V and 3 bases from J, with 15 bases between. The CDR3 region has the DNA TGTGCCAGCAGTGCGGTGGCGGGCGGTGGGGCCAACGTCCTGACTTTC. Its translation: CASSAVAGGGANVLTF.

The chain uses TRBV6-1 and TRBJ1-4; the D is unclear. The CDR3 runs to 17 residues. Germline CDR1 is MNHNS and CDR2 is SASEGT. V shed 3 bases and J shed 3 bases, with 17 bases lying between them. The CDR3 protein is CASSDDLLGRSNEKLFF. The CDR3 DNA reads TGTGCCAGCAGTGACGATTTACTAGGACGGTCTAATGAAAAACTGTTTTTT.

V and J are TRBV7-2 and TRBJ1-5, with D perhaps TRBD1 (5 bases). The CDR3 has 16 residues. V gave up 3 bases and J gave up 5 bases, with 17 bases separating them. CDR1 SGHTA and CDR2 FQGNSA come from the germline V gene. The CDR3 DNA sequence: TGTGCCAGCAGCTTGGGAGGGGCGTCAGCCCATCAGCCCCAGCATTTT. Translating gives CASSLGGASAHQPQHF.

The rearrangement links TRBV10-3 to TRBJ1-1; unclear D gene. The CDR3 has 14 amino acids. Germline V lookup: CDR1 ENHRY, CDR2 SYGVKD. V dropped 4 bases and J dropped 1 base, with 10 bases sitting between them. As DNA, the CDR3 is TGTGCCATCAGTGCCCGGGAGTCGAACACTGAAGCTTTCTTT. This translates into CAISARESNTEAFF.

For this clone: A junction boundary mismatches the germline segment, possibly from a read error. The CDR3 loop is CASSLAGEVTGANGLTF. CDR3 DNA sequence: TGTGCCAGCAGCCTGGCAGGGGAAGTCACTGGGGCCAACGGCCTGACTTTC. V gene TRBV5-6 combines with J gene TRBJ2-6; TRBD1 is a possible D gene (6 bases). Germline V lookup: CDR1 SGHDT, CDR2 YYEEEE. The CDR3 is 17 residues long.

The V and J genes are TRBV29-1 and TRBJ1-1; D possibly corresponds to TRBD1 (6 bases). The V end was cut by 7 bases, the J end by 0 bases, with 12 bases between. This CDR3 comprises 13 residues. Germline V CDR1 and CDR2: SQVTM, ANQGSEA. CDR3 amino acids: CSGVGQMNTEAFF. The CDR3 DNA reads TGCAGCGGGGTAGGACAGATGAACACTGAAGCTTTCTTT.

The chain employs TRBV19 and TRBJ1-1, with D unresolved. CDR1 and CDR2 (germline): LNHDA, SQIVND (reference sequence). The length of the CDR3 is 14 residues. Trimming cost V 5 bases and J 0 bases, with 10 bases left between them. The CDR3 protein is CASSPLTLNTEAFF. CDR3 sequence (DNA): TGTGCCAGTAGTCCCCTCACACTGAACACTGAAGCTTTCTTT. The full variable domain, completed using reference TRBV19 and TRBJ1-1, is DGGITQSPKYLFRKEGQNVTLSCEQNLNHDAMYWYRQDPGQGLRLIYYSQIVNDFQKGDIAEGYSVSREKKESFPLTVTSAQKNPTAFYLCASSPLTLNTEAFFGQGTRLTVV.

In this sample, this clone turned up a few times. The chain has TRBV10-3 and TRBJ2-3; 8 bases align to TRBD2. The CDR3 runs 15 residues. Germline CDR1 ENHRY, CDR2 SYGVKD. The CDR3 sequence is CASGGRGGDTDTQYF. In DNA form, the CDR3 reads TGTGCTTCTGGCGGCCGGGGGGGAGACACAGATACGCAGTATTTT.